This entry features one TCR beta chain sequence. This specimen belongs to a study of blood T cell repertoires in COVID-19. Assay used: immunoSEQ multiplex PCR; TCRdb lists only in-frame clones, some missing. The table lists about 190,000 clones, around 88% of them singletons. The V and J ends lost 0 bases and 0 bases respectively, with 8 bases between them. This CDR3 comprises 15 residues. Germline V gene data show CDR1 as SGHDT and CDR2 as YYEEEE. Sequenced input: peripheral blood. This receptor was taken from a man in his forties or fifties with active or convalescent COVID-19. The chain links TRBV5-6 to TRBJ2-3, with D perhaps matching TRBD2 (6 bases). The DNA for the CDR3 is TGTGCCAGCAGCTTGGGGGGACTCAGCACAGATACGCAGTATTTT. It specifies CASSLGGLSTDTQYF.